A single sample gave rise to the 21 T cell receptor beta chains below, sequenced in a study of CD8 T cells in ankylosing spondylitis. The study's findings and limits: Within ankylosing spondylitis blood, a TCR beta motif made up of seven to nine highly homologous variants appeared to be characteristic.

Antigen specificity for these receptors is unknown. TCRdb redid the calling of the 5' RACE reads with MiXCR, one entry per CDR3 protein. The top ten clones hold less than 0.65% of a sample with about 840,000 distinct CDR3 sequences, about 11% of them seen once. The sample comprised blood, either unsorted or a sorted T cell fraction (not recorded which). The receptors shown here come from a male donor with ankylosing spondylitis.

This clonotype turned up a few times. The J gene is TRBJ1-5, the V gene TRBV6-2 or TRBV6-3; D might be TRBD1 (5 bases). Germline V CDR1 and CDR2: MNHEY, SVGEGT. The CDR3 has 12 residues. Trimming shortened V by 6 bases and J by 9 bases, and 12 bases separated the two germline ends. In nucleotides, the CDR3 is TGTGCCAGCAGACACAGGCAGGGGCCCCAGCATTTT. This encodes CASRHRQGPQHF.

This CDR3 reads CASSPDVTKVANEKLFF. In DNA form, the CDR3 reads TGTGCCAGCTCCCCAGATGTAACGAAAGTTGCTAATGAAAAACTGTTTTTT. The chain combines TRBV18 with TRBJ1-4; no clear D. The CDR3 totals 17 residues. Germline values: CDR1 KGHSH, CDR2 LQKENI. The V and J ends lost 6 bases and 3 bases respectively, with 20 bases between them.

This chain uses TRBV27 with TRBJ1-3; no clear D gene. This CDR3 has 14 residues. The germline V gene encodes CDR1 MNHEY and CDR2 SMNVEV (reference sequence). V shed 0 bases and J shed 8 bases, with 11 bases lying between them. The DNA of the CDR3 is TGTGCCAGCAGTTTATCGTGGCATCGAGACACCATATATTTT. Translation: CASSLSWHRDTIYF.

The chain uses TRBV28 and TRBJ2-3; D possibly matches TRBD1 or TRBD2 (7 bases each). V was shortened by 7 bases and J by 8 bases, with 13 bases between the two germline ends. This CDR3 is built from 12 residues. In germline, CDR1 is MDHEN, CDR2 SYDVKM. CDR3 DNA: TGTGCCAGCACATCCAGGGGGGGTACGCAGTATTTT. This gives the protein CASTSRGGTQYF.

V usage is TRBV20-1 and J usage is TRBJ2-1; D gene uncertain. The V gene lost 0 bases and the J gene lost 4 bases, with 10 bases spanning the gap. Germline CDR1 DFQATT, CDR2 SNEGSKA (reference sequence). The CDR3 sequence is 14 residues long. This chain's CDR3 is CSARDLDRYNEQFF. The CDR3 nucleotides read TGCAGTGCTAGAGATCTCGACCGATACAATGAGCAGTTCTTC.

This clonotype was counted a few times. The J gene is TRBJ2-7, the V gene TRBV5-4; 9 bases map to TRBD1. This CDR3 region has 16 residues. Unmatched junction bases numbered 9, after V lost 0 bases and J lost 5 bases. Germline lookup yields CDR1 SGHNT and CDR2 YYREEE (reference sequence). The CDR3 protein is CASSLVQTGGRNEQYF. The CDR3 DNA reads TGTGCCAGCAGCTTGGTTCAGACAGGGGGAAGGAACGAGCAGTACTTC.

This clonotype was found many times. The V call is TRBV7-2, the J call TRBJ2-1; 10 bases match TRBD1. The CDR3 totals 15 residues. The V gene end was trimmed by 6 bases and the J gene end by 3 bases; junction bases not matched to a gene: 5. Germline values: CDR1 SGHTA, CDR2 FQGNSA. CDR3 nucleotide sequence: TGTGCCAGCAGTTCGGACAGGGGGTTCTACAATGAGCAGTTCTTC. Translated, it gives CASSSDRGFYNEQFF.

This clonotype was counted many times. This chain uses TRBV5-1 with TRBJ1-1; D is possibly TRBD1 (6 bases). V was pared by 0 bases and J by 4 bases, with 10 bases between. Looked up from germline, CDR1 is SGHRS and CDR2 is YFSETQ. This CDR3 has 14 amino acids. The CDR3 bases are TGCGCCAGCAGCTTGGGGCCAGGGGCCACTGAAGCTTTCTTT. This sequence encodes CASSLGPGATEAFF.

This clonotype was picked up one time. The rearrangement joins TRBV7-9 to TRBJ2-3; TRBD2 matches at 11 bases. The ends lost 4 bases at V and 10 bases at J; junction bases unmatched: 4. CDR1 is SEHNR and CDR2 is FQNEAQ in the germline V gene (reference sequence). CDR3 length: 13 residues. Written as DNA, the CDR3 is TGTGCCAGCAGCTCACCGGGACTAGCGGCGCAGTATTTT. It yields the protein CASSSPGLAAQYF. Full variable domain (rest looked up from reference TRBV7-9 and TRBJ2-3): DTGVSQNPRHKITKRGQNVTFRCDPISEHNRLYWYRQTLGQGPEFLTYFQNEAQLEKSRLLSDRFSAERPKGSFSTLEIQRTEQGDSAMYLCASSSPGLAAQYFGPGTRLTVL.

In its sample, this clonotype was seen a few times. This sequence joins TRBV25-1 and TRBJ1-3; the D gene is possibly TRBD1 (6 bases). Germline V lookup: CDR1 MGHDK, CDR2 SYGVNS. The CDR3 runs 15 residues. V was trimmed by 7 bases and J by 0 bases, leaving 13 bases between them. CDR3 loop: CASTRGSSSGNTIYF. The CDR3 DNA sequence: TGTGCCAGCACCAGGGGATCAAGCTCTGGAAACACCATATATTTT. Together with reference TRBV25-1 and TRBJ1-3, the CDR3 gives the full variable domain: EADIYQTPRYLVIGTGKKITLECSQTMGHDKMYWYQQDPGMELHLIHYSYGVNSTEKGDLSSESTVSRIRTEHFPLTLESARPSHTSQYLCASTRGSSSGNTIYFGEGSWLTVV.

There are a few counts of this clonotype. As DNA, the CDR3 is TGTGCCAGCAGCTTCGAGCTAGCGGGAGTCCCGAGGTTCTTC. Protein: CASSFELAGVPRFF. The rearrangement uses TRBV7-2 and TRBJ2-1; the match to TRBD2 covers 10 bases. CDR1 and CDR2 (germline): SGHTA, FQGNSA. V was clipped by 3 bases and J by 15 bases; unmatched bases: 11. The CDR3 contains 14 residues.

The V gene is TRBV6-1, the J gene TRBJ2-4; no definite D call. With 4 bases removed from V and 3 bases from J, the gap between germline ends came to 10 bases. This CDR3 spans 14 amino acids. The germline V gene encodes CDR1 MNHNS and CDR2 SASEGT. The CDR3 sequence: CASSARVGKNIQYF. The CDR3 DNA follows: TGTGCCAGCAGTGCTAGGGTGGGCAAAAACATTCAGTACTTC.

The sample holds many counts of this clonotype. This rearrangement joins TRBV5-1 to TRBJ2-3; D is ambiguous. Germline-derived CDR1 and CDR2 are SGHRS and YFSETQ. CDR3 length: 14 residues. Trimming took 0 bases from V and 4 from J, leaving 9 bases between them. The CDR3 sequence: CASSLESRADTQYF. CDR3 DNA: TGCGCCAGCAGCTTGGAGAGTCGCGCAGATACGCAGTATTTT.

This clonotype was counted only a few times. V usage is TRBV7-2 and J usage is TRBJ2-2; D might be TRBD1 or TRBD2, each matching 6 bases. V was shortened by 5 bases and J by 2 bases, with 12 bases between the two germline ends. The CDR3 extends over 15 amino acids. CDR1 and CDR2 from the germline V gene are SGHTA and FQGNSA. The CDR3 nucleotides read TGTGCCAGCAGCCGAGGGGGGACAAACACCGGGGAGCTGTTTTTT. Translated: CASSRGGTNTGELFF.

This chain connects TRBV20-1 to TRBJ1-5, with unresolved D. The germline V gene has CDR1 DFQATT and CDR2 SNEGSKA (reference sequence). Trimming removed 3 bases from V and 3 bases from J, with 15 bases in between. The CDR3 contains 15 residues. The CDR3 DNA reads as TGCAGTGCTAGCGGAGGACCTAATACCAATCAGCCCCAGCATTTT. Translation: CSASGGPNTNQPQHF.

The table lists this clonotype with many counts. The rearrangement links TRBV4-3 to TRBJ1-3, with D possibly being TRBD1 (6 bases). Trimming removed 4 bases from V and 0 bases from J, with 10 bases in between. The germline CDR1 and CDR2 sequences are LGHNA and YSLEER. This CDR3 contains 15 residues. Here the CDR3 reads CASSPTDSSGNTIYF. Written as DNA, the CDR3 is TGCGCCAGCAGCCCGACGGACAGCTCTGGAAACACCATATATTTT.

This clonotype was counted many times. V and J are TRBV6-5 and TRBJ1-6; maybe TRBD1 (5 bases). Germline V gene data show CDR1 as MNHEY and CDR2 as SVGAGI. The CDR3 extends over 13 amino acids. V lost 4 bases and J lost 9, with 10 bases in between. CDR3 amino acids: CASSLGPFSPLHF. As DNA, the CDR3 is TGTGCCAGCAGTTTGGGACCTTTTTCACCCCTCCACTTT.

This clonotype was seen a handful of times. The CDR3 bases are TGCAGTGCTAGTCTCGCTACTAGCGGGGGGGAGACCCAGTACTTC. Translation: CSASLATSGGETQYF. The chain is built from TRBV20-1 and TRBJ2-5; 12 bases line up with TRBD2. V lost 3 bases, J lost 5 bases, and 7 bases stayed unmatched. Germline V gene data show CDR1 as DFQATT and CDR2 as SNEGSKA (reference sequence). The CDR3 sequence is 15 residues long.

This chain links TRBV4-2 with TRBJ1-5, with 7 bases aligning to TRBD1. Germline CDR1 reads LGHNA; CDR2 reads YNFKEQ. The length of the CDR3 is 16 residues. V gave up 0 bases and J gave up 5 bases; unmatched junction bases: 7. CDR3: CASSQEDRQGYQPQHF. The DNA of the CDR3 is TGTGCCAGCAGCCAAGAAGATCGACAGGGCTATCAGCCCCAGCATTTT.

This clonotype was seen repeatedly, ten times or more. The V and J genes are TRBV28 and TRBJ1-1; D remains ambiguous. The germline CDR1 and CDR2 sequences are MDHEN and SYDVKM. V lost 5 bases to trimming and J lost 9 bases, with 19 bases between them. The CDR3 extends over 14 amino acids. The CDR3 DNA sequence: TGTGCCAGCAGTGACCCGGCCTCGCGCGCTCAAGCTTTCTTT. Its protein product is CASSDPASRAQAFF.

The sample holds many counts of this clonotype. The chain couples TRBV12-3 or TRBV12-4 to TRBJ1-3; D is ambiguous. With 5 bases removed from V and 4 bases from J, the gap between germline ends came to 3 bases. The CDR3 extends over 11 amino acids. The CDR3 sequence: CASSLGNTIYF. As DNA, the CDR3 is TGTGCCAGCAGTCTCGGAAACACCATATATTTT.